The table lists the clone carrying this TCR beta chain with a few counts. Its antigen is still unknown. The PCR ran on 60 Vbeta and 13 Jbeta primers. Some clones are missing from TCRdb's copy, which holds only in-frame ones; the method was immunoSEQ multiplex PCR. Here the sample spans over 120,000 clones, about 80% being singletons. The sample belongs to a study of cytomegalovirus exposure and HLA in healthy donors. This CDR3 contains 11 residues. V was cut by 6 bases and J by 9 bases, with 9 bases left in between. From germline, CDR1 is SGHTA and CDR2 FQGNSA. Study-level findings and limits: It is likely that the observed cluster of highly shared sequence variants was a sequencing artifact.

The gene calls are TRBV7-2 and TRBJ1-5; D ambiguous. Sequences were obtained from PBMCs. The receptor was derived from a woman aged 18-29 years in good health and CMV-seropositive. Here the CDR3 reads CASSLTGPQHF. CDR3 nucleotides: TGTGCCAGCAGTTTAACCGGGCCCCAGCATTTT.